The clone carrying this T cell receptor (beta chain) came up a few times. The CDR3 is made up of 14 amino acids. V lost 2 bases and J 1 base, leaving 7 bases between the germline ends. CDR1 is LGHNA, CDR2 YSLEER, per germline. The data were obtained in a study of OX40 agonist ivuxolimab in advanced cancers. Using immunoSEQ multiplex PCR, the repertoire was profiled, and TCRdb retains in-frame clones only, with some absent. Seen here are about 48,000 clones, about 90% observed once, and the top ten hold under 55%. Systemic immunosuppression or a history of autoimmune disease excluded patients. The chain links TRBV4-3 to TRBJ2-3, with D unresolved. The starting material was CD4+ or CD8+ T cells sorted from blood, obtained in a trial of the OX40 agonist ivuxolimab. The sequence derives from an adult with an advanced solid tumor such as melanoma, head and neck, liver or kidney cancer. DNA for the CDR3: TGCGCCAGCAGCCAAATTAGGGGCACAGATACGCAGTATTTT. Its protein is CASSQIRGTDTQYF.